Listed here are 16 T cell receptor beta chains from one sample, sequenced in a study of blood T cell repertoires in COVID-19. The protocol was immunoSEQ multiplex PCR, while the TCRdb copy is restricted to in-frame clones and leaves out a portion. The repertoire consists of 120,000 or so clones, with 82% occurring once and the leading ten covering about an eighth. Sequenced material: peripheral blood. These receptors all come from a human donor in a cohort sampled during active COVID-19.

The chain links TRBV19 to TRBJ2-3; D perhaps matches TRBD1 (6 bases). Trimming left V 3 bases short and J 0 bases short, with 10 bases between. Germline V gene data show CDR1 as LNHDA and CDR2 as SQIVND (reference sequence). The CDR3 runs to 15 residues. As DNA, the CDR3 is TGTGCCAGTAGTATGCGGCAGGGGAGCACAGATACGCAGTATTTT. Amino acids: CASSMRQGSTDTQYF.

CDR3 DNA: TGCGCCAGCAGCCACCTAGCTTCCTCTGGGGCCAACGTCCTGACTTTC. Its protein product is CASSHLASSGANVLTF. The V call is TRBV4-3, the J call TRBJ2-6, with TRBD2 as a possible D gene (5 bases). Germline V CDR1 and CDR2: LGHNA, YSLEER. Trimming took 3 bases from V and 0 from J, leaving 9 bases between them. CDR3 length: 16 amino acids.

The chain is built from TRBV5-1 and TRBJ1-4; 9 positions match TRBD1. Losses at the gene ends were 0 bases for V and 6 bases for J; bases not matched to a gene: 9. This CDR3 is 17 amino acids long. CDR1 is SGHRS, CDR2 YFSETQ, per germline. In DNA, the CDR3 is TGCGCCAGCAGCTTGGGTCTGGGACAGGGTGTGGATGAAAAACTGTTTTTT. Amino acid sequence: CASSLGLGQGVDEKLFF. Complete variable domain (other parts from reference TRBV5-1 and TRBJ1-4): KAGVTQTPRYLIKTRGQQVTLSCSPISGHRSVSWYQQTPGQGLQFLFEYFSETQRNKGNFPGRFSGRQFSNSRSEMNVSTLELGDSALYLCASSLGLGQGVDEKLFFGSGTQLSVL.

The chain has TRBV19 and TRBJ1-3, with 11 bases matching TRBD1. The germline V gene encodes CDR1 LNHDA and CDR2 SQIVND (reference sequence). The CDR3 sequence is 16 residues long. V was clipped by 4 bases and J by 0 bases; unmatched bases: 2. CDR3 protein: CASSRDRGSSGNTIYF. In DNA form, the CDR3 reads TGTGCCAGTAGTAGGGACAGGGGGTCCTCTGGAAACACCATATATTTT. The full variable domain, completed using reference TRBV19 and TRBJ1-3, is DGGITQSPKYLFRKEGQNVTLSCEQNLNHDAMYWYRQDPGQGLRLIYYSQIVNDFQKGDIAEGYSVSREKKESFPLTVTSAQKNPTAFYLCASSRDRGSSGNTIYFGEGSWLTVV.

The chain joins TRBV18 to TRBJ2-4; 8 bases match TRBD1. With 1 base clipped from V and 1 base from J, the junction kept 9 bases outside the gene matches. The CDR3 consists of 18 residues. Germline CDR1 reads KGHSH; CDR2 reads LQKENI. The CDR3 DNA reads as TGTGCCAGCTCACCACAGCCAGGGGGCGATGGGGCCAAAAACATTCAGTACTTC. This encodes CASSPQPGGDGAKNIQYF.

The V call is TRBV6-6, the J call TRBJ1-2; D may be TRBD1 (5 bases). The CDR3 length is 14 residues. The germline gives CDR1 MNHNY, CDR2 SVGAGI (reference sequence). V lost 0 bases, J lost 2 bases, and 7 bases lay in between. As DNA, the CDR3 is TGTGCCAGCAGTTACTCGGGGGGGAACTATGGCTACACCTTC. Translation gives CASSYSGGNYGYTF.

In its sample, this clone was seen a few times. The chain uses TRBV19 and TRBJ2-5; 10 bases match TRBD2. CDR3 length equals 15 residues. V trimming: 1 base; J trimming: 5 bases; junction bases outside the gene matches: 4. Germline-derived CDR1 and CDR2 are LNHDA and SQIVND (reference sequence). The CDR3 region is CASSIALAGVETQYF. CDR3 DNA: TGTGCCAGTAGTATAGCTCTAGCGGGGGTTGAGACCCAGTACTTC.

The chain couples TRBV19 to TRBJ1-3; D not resolved. Germline CDR1 reads LNHDA; CDR2 reads SQIVND (reference sequence). The CDR3 contains 15 residues. Between the trimmed V and J ends, which lost 10 bases and 0 bases, there was a span of 16 bases. The CDR3 nucleotides read TGTGCCACCGACGGAGGATTGATCTCTGGAAACACCATATATTTT. Its protein is CATDGGLISGNTIYF.

The chain has TRBV7-2 and TRBJ2-1; D ambiguous. V lost 1 base and J lost 6, with 13 bases in between. Germline assignment: CDR1 SGHTA and CDR2 FQGNSA. CDR3 length: 15 residues. The CDR3: CASSLGRVNGNEQFF. The CDR3 bases are TGTGCCAGCAGCTTAGGCCGGGTGAATGGCAATGAGCAGTTCTTC.

CDR3 residues: CASSVDQFYGYTF. CDR3 bases: TGTGCCAGCAGCGTAGATCAGTTTTATGGCTACACCTTC. The J gene is TRBJ1-2, the V gene TRBV9; D ambiguous. Germline assignment: CDR1 SGDLS and CDR2 YYNGEE. The V and J ends lost 0 bases and 5 bases respectively, with 8 bases between them. The CDR3 is 13 amino acids.

The rearrangement uses TRBV7-9 and TRBJ2-1; tentatively, D is TRBD1 (5 bases). Germline V CDR1 and CDR2: SEHNR, FQNEAQ (reference sequence). This CDR3 is 12 amino acids long. Trimming cost V 5 bases and J 9 bases, with 11 bases left between them. DNA of the CDR3: TGTGCCAGCAGCGCCCAGGGTGGTGAGCAGTTCTTC. It is translated as CASSAQGGEQFF.

The chain employs TRBV7-9 and TRBJ1-2; D ambiguous. The CDR3 runs 14 residues. Germline CDR1 reads SEHNR; CDR2 reads FQNEAQ (reference sequence). Trimming shortened V by 4 bases and J by 3 bases, and 12 bases separated the two germline ends. The CDR3 DNA sequence: TGTGCCAGCAGCTCCGAATCAGAGGACTATGGCTACACCTTC. Translation: CASSSESEDYGYTF.

This chain links TRBV3-1 (or the pseudogene TRBV3-2) with TRBJ2-1; 9 bases agree with TRBD2. This CDR3 is built from 16 residues. Trimming removed 3 bases from V and 9 bases from J; junction bases left unmatched: 12. Germline V gives CDR1 LGHDT, CDR2 YNNKEL (reference sequence). This CDR3 reads CASSQASSGVGVEQFF. The DNA of the CDR3 is TGTGCCAGCAGCCAGGCCTCTAGCGGGGTAGGAGTTGAGCAGTTCTTC.

The chain carries TRBV5-6 and TRBJ2-1; D unclear. The length of the CDR3 is 15 residues. V shed 2 bases and J shed 3 bases, with 12 bases lying between them. CDR1 is SGHDT, CDR2 YYEEEE, per germline. DNA of the CDR3: TGTGCCAGCAGCTTCTATTCGCGTGACTACAATGAGCAGTTCTTC. Encoded protein: CASSFYSRDYNEQFF. The full variable domain, its missing parts supplied by reference TRBV5-6 and TRBJ2-1, is DAGVTQSPTHLIKTRGQQVTLRCSPKSGHDTVSWYQQALGQGPQFIFQYYEEEERQRGNFPDRFSGHQFPNYSSELNVNALLLGDSALYLCASSFYSRDYNEQFFGPGTRLTVL.

This clone has only a few counts. The chain is built from TRBV4-2 and TRBJ2-2; tentative D call: TRBD1 (5 bases). The CDR3 loop spans 15 amino acids. CDR1 and CDR2 from the germline V gene are LGHNA and YNFKEQ. Trimming shortened V by 4 bases and J by 2 bases, and 11 bases separated the two germline ends. CDR3 coding DNA: TGTGCCAGCAGCCGGTCAGGGCGAAACACCGGGGAGCTGTTTTTT. It codes for CASSRSGRNTGELFF.

This rearrangement joins TRBV5-1 to TRBJ2-7, with D tentatively TRBD2 (6 bases). Germline V lookup: CDR1 SGHRS, CDR2 YFSETQ. The CDR3 spans 15 residues. V lost 5 bases and J 2 bases, leaving 17 bases between the germline ends. CDR3: CASRPGVEWPYEQYF. The CDR3 bases are TGCGCCAGCAGACCGGGGGTTGAATGGCCCTACGAGCAGTACTTC.